The sample holds a few counts of the clone carrying this TCR beta chain. Antigen unknown. Treatment reported: oral pan-JAK inhibitor, 5-10 mg twice daily. With 0 bases removed from V and 0 bases from J, the gap between germline ends came to 11 bases. The V gene's germline CDR1 is SGHTA and CDR2 FQGTGA. This CDR3 has 17 amino acids. The data are from a study of CD8+ T cells in alopecia areata. Study-level information: Percentage of affected scalp area was the basis on which treated patients' severity was scored. Whole-study findings and limits: Scalp clonality, along with expanded CD8+ clones among the top 100, was significantly decreased by tofacitinib. TCRs were shared less clearly across patients than in mice, possibly for HLA-related reasons. Clonality was higher in lesional than normal scalp, especially in alopecia totalis/universalis.

Isolated RNA was reverse transcribed into cDNA used as the sequencing template. Here immunoSEQ multiplex PCR was the method, and the copy in TCRdb shows in-frame clones only, minus some. There are about 180,000 clones in the sample; less than 70% occur only once, and less than 14% lies in the top ten. J is TRBJ2-2 and V is TRBV7-3; D may be TRBD1 or TRBD2 (5 bases each). The sample here was CD8+ T cells sorted from blood, taken at week 24, from a patient treated with tofacitinib. This TCR came from a human donor with alopecia areata. CDR3 region: CASSLTPGTANTGELFF. The CDR3 DNA sequence: TGTGCCAGCAGCTTAACCCCCGGGACGGCGAACACCGGGGAGCTGTTTTTT.